What follows describes a single T cell receptor (beta chain). These data belong to a study of PD-L1 blockade in urothelial cancer. Method: immunoSEQ multiplex PCR; TCRdb's copy keeps in-frame clones and lacks some. Of tens of thousands of clones listed, 36% are singletons. This CDR3 has 14 residues. Germline lookup yields CDR1 LNHDA and CDR2 SQIVND (reference sequence). The rearrangement links TRBV19 to TRBJ2-6; no reliable D call. The TCR originated in a man aged 55 to 69 with urothelial cancer. The sequenced sample was tumor tissue, obtained before atezolizumab (anti-PD-L1) treatment. CDR3 DNA sequence: TGTGCGACCCGGGCAGGCATTTGGGCCAACGTCCTGACTTTC. Translating gives CATRAGIWANVLTF. Full variable domain (rest looked up from reference TRBV19 and TRBJ2-6): DGGITQSPKYLFRKEGQNVTLSCEQNLNHDAMYWYRQDPGQGLRLIYYSQIVNDFQKGDIAEGYSVSREKKESFPLTVTSAQKNPTAFYLCATRAGIWANVLTFGAGSRLTVL.